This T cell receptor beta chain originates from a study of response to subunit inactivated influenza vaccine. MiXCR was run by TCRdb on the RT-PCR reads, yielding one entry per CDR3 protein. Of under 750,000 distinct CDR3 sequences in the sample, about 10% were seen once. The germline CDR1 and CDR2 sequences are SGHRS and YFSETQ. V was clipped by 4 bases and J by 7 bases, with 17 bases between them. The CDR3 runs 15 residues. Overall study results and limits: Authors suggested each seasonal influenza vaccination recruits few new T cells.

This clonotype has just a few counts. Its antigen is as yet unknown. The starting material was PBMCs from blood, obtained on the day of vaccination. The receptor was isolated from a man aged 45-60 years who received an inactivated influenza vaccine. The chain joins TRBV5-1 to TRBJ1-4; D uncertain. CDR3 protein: CASSKSVGPSEKLFF. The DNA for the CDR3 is TGCGCCAGCAGCAAGTCGGTAGGGCCAAGTGAAAAACTGTTTTTT.